The rows below give T cell receptor beta chains drawn from one sample of a study of blood T cell repertoires in COVID-19. Sequencing was performed with immunoSEQ multiplex PCR; in TCRdb, only in-frame clones are kept and a portion is missing. The sample records roughly 250,000 clones, approximately 91% being singletons. The sequenced material came from PBMCs or T cells enriched from blood (not recorded which). The origin of the receptors is a woman aged 40 to 50 with acute COVID-19. Each CDR3 is given with its conserved first and last residue. A D gene is named only where the DNA matches it firmly. The size of a clone is reported for some rows only, either as once, few or many, or as a class for expanded clones.

.	TRBD1	TRBV28	TRBJ1-2	CASSLSGTGEEGYTF	TGTGCCAGCAGTTTGTCCGGGACAGGGGAAGAAGGCTACACCTTC
.	.	TRBV4-3	TRBJ2-7	CASSQATISYEQYF	TGCGCCAGCAGCCAAGCAACTATCTCCTACGAGCAGTACTTC
.	TRBD1	TRBV19	TRBJ2-4	CASSDRGQNIQYF	TGTGCCAGTAGTGACAGGGGGCAAAACATTCAGTACTTC
few	.	TRBV6-6	TRBJ2-7	CASTSGGHRSYEQYF	TGTGCCAGCACCTCCGGGGGGCATAGGTCCTACGAGCAGTACTTC
once	.	TRBV5-1	TRBJ2-7	CASSAEGALYEQYF	TGCGCCAGCAGCGCGGAGGGGGCGCTGTACGAGCAGTACTTC
.	.	TRBV7-2	TRBJ1-1	CASSPNLGRFEAFF	TGTGCCAGCAGCCCAAACCTCGGTCGCTTTGAAGCTTTCTTT
.	.	TRBV18	TRBJ1-4	CASSPNSGEKLFF	TGTGCCAGCTCACCAAACAGCGGAGAAAAACTGTTTTTT
.	.	TRBV9	TRBJ2-7	CASSVGQGRYDEQYF	TGTGCCAGCAGCGTAGGGCAGGGCCGTTACGACGAGCAGTACTTC
.	TRBD1	TRBV2	TRBJ1-4	CASSEGQGGEKLFF	TGTGCCAGCAGTGAGGGACAGGGGGGCGAAAAACTGTTTTTT
.	TRBD2	TRBV24-1	TRBJ2-1	CATSNSGGNEQFF	TGTGCCACCAGTAATTCCGGGGGGAATGAGCAGTTCTTC
.	TRBD1	TRBV10-1	TRBJ1-5	CASKQDRGVDQPQHF	TGCGCCAGCAAACAGGACAGGGGGGTTGATCAGCCCCAGCATTTT
few	.	TRBV11-3	TRBJ1-1	CASSPNKGGAEAFF	TGTGCCAGCAGCCCAAACAAGGGAGGCGCTGAAGCTTTCTTT
.	TRBD1	TRBV5-1	TRBJ1-6	CASSSSTGGRSPLHF	TGCGCCAGCAGCTCCTCAACAGGGGGCAGATCACCCCTCCACTTT
.	TRBD2	TRBV5-8	TRBJ2-2	CASSYRLAGTKTGELFF	TGTGCCAGCAGCTACCGACTAGCGGGGACAAAAACCGGGGAGCTGTTTTTT
.	.	TRBV27	TRBJ2-2	CASSFAGAGSGELFF	TGTGCCAGCAGTTTCGCGGGGGCCGGCTCCGGGGAGCTGTTTTTT
once	.	TRBV19	TRBJ1-2	CASSPRGNYGYTF	TGTGCCAGTAGTCCCAGGGGAAACTATGGCTACACCTTC